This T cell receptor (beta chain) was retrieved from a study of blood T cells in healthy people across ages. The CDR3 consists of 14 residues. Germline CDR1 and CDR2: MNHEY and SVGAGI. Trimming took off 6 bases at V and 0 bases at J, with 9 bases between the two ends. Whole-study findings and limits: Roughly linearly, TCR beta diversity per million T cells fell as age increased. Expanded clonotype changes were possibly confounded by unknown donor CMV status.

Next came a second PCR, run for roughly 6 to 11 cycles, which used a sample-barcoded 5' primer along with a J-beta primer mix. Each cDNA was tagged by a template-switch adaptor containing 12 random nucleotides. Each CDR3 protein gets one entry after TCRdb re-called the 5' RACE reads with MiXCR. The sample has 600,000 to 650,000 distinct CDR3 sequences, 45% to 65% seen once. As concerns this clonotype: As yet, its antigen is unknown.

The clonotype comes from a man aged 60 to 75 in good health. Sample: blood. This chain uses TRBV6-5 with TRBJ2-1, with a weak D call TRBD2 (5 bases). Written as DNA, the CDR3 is TGTGCCAGCAGAACGGGGTTCTCCTACAATGAGCAGTTCTTC. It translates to CASRTGFSYNEQFF.